The clone carrying this T cell receptor (beta chain) qualifies as medium-sized. The target antigen is unknown. Since it is a stray read in a library aimed at alpha chains, this beta chain has a size that is not meaningful. This sample was included in a study of spatial heterogeneity in lung cancer. Study overall: Matched bulk RNA-seq yielded a T cell module score, and TCR transcript counts in tumor regions correlated strongly with that score. Study findings and constraints: One measure, the expanded intratumoral alpha and beta TCR count, tracked tumor mutation counts. Counts for ubiquitous and regional expanded TCRs went along with ubiquitous and regional nonsynonymous mutations, respectively.

The time point here: sample taken at primary tumor resection. Some 72 TRACERx patients with early, untreated non-small cell lung cancer donated samples. Every cDNA TCR molecule received its own unique molecular identifier. MiXCR was run by TCRdb on the 5' RACE reads, yielding one entry per CDR3 protein. The table has about 14,000 distinct CDR3 sequences, approximately 4.5% seen once. The sequence was obtained from a female donor with early-stage non-small cell lung cancer. The sample in question was lung tumor tissue, obtained at surgery.

Here the CDR3 DNA reads TGTGCCACCAGTGACTCCTGGCGGCTCTCTAGCACAGATACGCAGTATTTT. Translating gives CATSDSWRLSSTDTQYF. The rearrangement joins TRBV24-1 to TRBJ2-3; D unresolved. Trimming shortened V by 4 bases and J by 0 bases, and 16 bases separated the two germline ends. The CDR3 is made up of 17 amino acids. In germline, CDR1 is KGHDR, CDR2 SFDVKD.